These 13 T cell receptor beta chains were sequenced from one sample in a study of beta chain features in type 1 diabetes. Study-wide results and caveats: Type 1 diabetes patients showed a moderate but significant shortening of TCRB CDR3s in all four CD4+ subsets.

Of the isolated RNA, all was reverse transcribed, and so the sequenced material was expressed TCRB transcripts. Assay used: immunoSEQ multiplex PCR; TCRdb lists only in-frame clones, some missing. The sample shows 150,000 or so clones, about 8.3% of them seen only once. These receptors' antigens are unknown. The sample taken for sequencing was central memory CD4+ T cells from blood. These receptors were taken from a woman aged 18-29 years with type 1 diabetes.

The chain employs TRBV4-3 and TRBJ2-6, with TRBD1 matching 8 bases. The trim removed 4 bases at V and 0 bases at J, leaving 2 bases unmatched. Germline V gene lookup returns CDR1 LGHNA and CDR2 YSLEER. The CDR3 extends over 16 amino acids. CDR3 sequence: CASSPDRASGANVLTF. The CDR3, as DNA: TGCGCCAGCAGCCCGGACAGGGCCTCTGGGGCCAACGTCCTGACTTTC.

This chain links TRBV28 with TRBJ2-2; a weak D match, TRBD2 (5 bases). The germline V gene has CDR1 MDHEN and CDR2 SYDVKM. The V and J ends lost 3 bases and 4 bases respectively, with 12 bases between them. The CDR3 is made up of 15 amino acids. CDR3 DNA sequence: TGTGCCAGCAGTTTGAGCGGCGGAACCACCGGGGAGCTGTTTTTT. It encodes CASSLSGGTTGELFF.

The rearrangement joins TRBV18 to TRBJ2-5, with 8 bases matching TRBD1. Germline CDR1 and CDR2: KGHSH and LQKENI. V was clipped by 3 bases and J by 4 bases; unmatched bases: 10. The CDR3 has 16 amino acids. CDR3 DNA: TGTGCCAGCTCACCGATTGCCCCAACAGGGGGAGAGACCCAGTACTTC. This translates into CASSPIAPTGGETQYF. Full variable domain (missing parts from reference TRBV18 and TRBJ2-5): NAGVMQNPRHLVRRRGQEARLRCSPMKGHSHVYWYRQLPEEGLKFMVYLQKENIIDESGMPKERFSAEFPKEGPSILRIQQVVRGDSAAYFCASSPIAPTGGETQYFGPGTRLLVL.

This clone was counted only a few times. The V call is TRBV7-2, the J call TRBJ1-5; D gene uncertain. The CDR3 is 12 residues long. V lost 5 bases and J 5 bases, leaving 7 bases between the germline ends. Germline loops: CDR1 SGHTA, CDR2 FQGNSA. The CDR3 DNA reads as TGTGCCAGCAGCCAGATGTATCAGCCCCAGCATTTT. This sequence encodes CASSQMYQPQHF.

The rearrangement links TRBV18 to TRBJ2-1; tentatively, D is TRBD2 (6 bases). CDR1 is KGHSH and CDR2 is LQKENI in the germline V gene. V was pared by 4 bases and J by 4 bases, with 8 bases between. This CDR3 is 13 amino acids long. CDR3 nucleotide sequence: TGTGCCAGCTCACTGGGGGGATACAATGAGCAGTTCTTC. Translated: CASSLGGYNEQFF.

V and J are TRBV9 and TRBJ2-3, with TRBD1 as a possible D gene (5 bases). Trimming left V 0 bases short and J 2 bases short, with 13 bases between. The germline V gene encodes CDR1 SGDLS and CDR2 YYNGEE. This CDR3 comprises 16 residues. CDR3 sequence: CASSVGPVGHTDTQYF. CDR3 nucleotide sequence: TGTGCCAGCAGCGTAGGACCGGTGGGGCACACAGATACGCAGTATTTT.

The rearrangement links TRBV5-1 to TRBJ1-1; 7 nucleotides agree with TRBD1. Germline V lookup: CDR1 SGHRS, CDR2 YFSETQ. Trimming at V came to 4 bases and at J to 4 bases, leaving 7 bases not matched to a gene. The CDR3 has 14 amino acids. CDR3 DNA sequence: TGCGCCAGCAGCCAGGGACAGCGGCTCACTGAAGCTTTCTTT. This codes for CASSQGQRLTEAFF.

This clone was recorded a few times. CDR3 residues: CASSEAGQVLGYTF. Here the CDR3 DNA reads TGTGCCAGCAGTGAGGCCGGACAGGTACTAGGCTACACCTTC. V and J are TRBV25-1 and TRBJ1-2; the match to TRBD1 covers 7 bases. CDR3 length: 14 residues. V shed 3 bases, J shed 8 bases, and the junction held 9 bases outside the gene matches. Per the germline V gene, CDR1 is MGHDK and CDR2 is SYGVNS.

A few counts support this clone. V gene TRBV5-1 combines with J gene TRBJ2-5; D unresolved. Trimming pared 5 bases from V and 2 bases from J, leaving 7 bases between. The CDR3 has 12 amino acids. Germline V lookup: CDR1 SGHRS, CDR2 YFSETQ. CDR3 DNA: TGCGCCAGCAGTGAACAGCAAGAGACCCAGTACTTC. It is translated as CASSEQQETQYF.

This clone has a handful of counts. The CDR3 sequence: CASSFTSGSYEQYF. As DNA, the CDR3 is TGTGCCAGCAGCTTCACCTCGGGCTCCTACGAGCAGTACTTC. V is TRBV5-4 and J is TRBJ2-7, with D unclear. The CDR3 runs 14 residues. CDR1 SGHNT and CDR2 YYREEE come from the germline V gene (reference sequence). V was clipped by 2 bases and J by 0 bases, with 9 bases between them.

This chain connects TRBV15 to TRBJ1-2; D is ambiguous. Trimming took 0 bases from V and 8 from J, leaving 10 bases between them. Germline CDR1 is LNHNV and CDR2 is YYDKDF (reference sequence). The CDR3 covers 13 residues. CDR3 in amino acids: CATSRDSQWGYTF. CDR3 in DNA: TGTGCCACCAGCAGAGATTCCCAGTGGGGCTACACCTTC.

This clone showed up just a few times. DNA for the CDR3: TGCAGCGTTGAACGGGCTAGCATGCAGTATTTT. It specifies CSVERASMQYF. The chain uses TRBV29-1 and TRBJ2-3, with D possibly being TRBD2 (5 bases). The V end lost 2 bases, the J end lost 11 bases, and 11 bases lay between the germline ends. The CDR3 sequence is 11 residues long. From germline, CDR1 is SQVTM and CDR2 ANQGSEA.

The J gene is TRBJ2-2, the V gene TRBV4-3; a weak D match, TRBD2 (6 bases). V was clipped by 4 bases and J by 1 base, with 10 bases between them. Looked up from germline, CDR1 is LGHNA and CDR2 is YSLEER. The CDR3 spans 15 residues. The CDR3 loop reads CASSPVSGNTGELFF. In DNA form, the CDR3 reads TGCGCCAGCAGCCCCGTTAGCGGGAACACCGGGGAGCTGTTTTTT.